Sequencing of this TCR beta chain was carried out in a study of T cell changes during pregnancy in multiple sclerosis. There are 18 residues in the CDR3. The V segment lost 0 bases and the J segment 2 bases; nucleotides outside the gene matches: 10. CDR1 and CDR2 from the germline V gene are SGHRS and YFSETQ. This clone appeared a single time. Sequencing used immunoSEQ multiplex PCR; TCRdb keeps in-frame clones, though not all of them. This table holds tens of thousands of clones, 80% to 95% found once. This chain connects TRBV5-1 to TRBJ2-3, with 9 bases aligning to TRBD2. The source material was CD8+ T cells from peripheral blood mononuclear cells, sampled in the third trimester of pregnancy. This receptor was taken from a female donor in good health, enrolled as a control in a pregnancy study. In DNA form, the CDR3 reads TGCGCCAGCAGCTTGGAGACTAGCGGAATTTACAACACAGATACGCAGTATTTT. Amino acids: CASSLETSGIYNTDTQYF.